One sample yielded the 32 T cell receptor beta chains listed below, sequenced in a study of cytomegalovirus exposure and HLA in healthy donors. PCR used 60 Vbeta primers and 13 Jbeta primers. TCRdb keeps only in-frame clones here, not all; method: immunoSEQ multiplex PCR. The sample has more than 150,000 clones, 80% seen once. Sequenced: PBMCs. Receptor source: a woman in her 30s in good health and CMV-seronegative.

The rearrangement joins TRBV6-1 to TRBJ1-2, with 9 bases lining up with TRBD1. Losses at the gene ends were 0 bases for V and 8 bases for J; bases not matched to a gene: 7. Looked up from germline, CDR1 is MNHNS and CDR2 is SASEGT. The CDR3 consists of 15 residues. The DNA of the CDR3 is TGTGCCAGCAGTGAAGCAACTTGGACAGGGGACGGCTACACCTTC. Amino acid sequence: CASSEATWTGDGYTF.

This clone was counted once. The V gene is TRBV4-2, the J gene TRBJ2-1; 7 bases line up with TRBD2. In germline, CDR1 is LGHNA, CDR2 YNFKEQ. This CDR3 has 17 amino acids. The J segment lost 2 bases and the V segment lost 3 bases, leaving 10 bases of the junction unmatched. CDR3 region: CASSQGTLAEPYNEQFF. CDR3 nucleotides: TGTGCCAGCAGCCAGGGAACTCTAGCGGAACCCTACAATGAGCAGTTCTTC.

The CDR3 DNA sequence: TGTGCCAGCAGTGTAGGCAGGCACACTGAAGCTTTCTTT. It translates to CASSVGRHTEAFF. This rearrangement joins TRBV11-2 to TRBJ1-1; no clear D gene. The CDR3 is made up of 13 amino acids. Between the trimmed V and J ends, which lost 6 bases and 3 bases, there was a span of 11 bases. Germline lookup yields CDR1 SGHAT and CDR2 FQNNGV.

V and J are TRBV10-2 and TRBJ2-7; unclear D gene. The CDR3 is 12 residues long. Germline V lookup: CDR1 WSHSY, CDR2 SAAADI. V dropped 3 bases and J dropped 4 bases, with 7 bases sitting between them. CDR3: CASSENGYEQYF. As DNA, the CDR3 is TGCGCCAGCAGTGAAAACGGGTACGAGCAGTACTTC.

Regarding this clone: A clone one base away is much larger, so this may be a read error. The same CDR3 is also encoded by other DNA sequences in this sample. The chain uses TRBV7-9 and TRBJ1-1, with 7 nucleotides matching TRBD1. Germline V gene lookup returns CDR1 SEHNR and CDR2 FQNEAQ (reference sequence). V was clipped by 2 bases and J by 3 bases; unmatched bases: 0. The CDR3 has 13 residues. CDR3 loop: CASSLTGDTEAFF. In DNA, the CDR3 is TGTGCCAGCAGCTTAACAGGGGACACTGAAGCTTTCTTT.

V is TRBV10-1 and J is TRBJ2-5, with a tentative D call TRBD1 (5 bases). Germline V gene sequence: CDR1 WNHNN, CDR2 SYGVQD (reference sequence). There are 13 residues in the CDR3. The V end lost 3 bases, the J end lost 5 bases, and 10 bases lay between the germline ends. CDR3 in amino acids: CASSDPQGETQYF. The CDR3 bases are TGCGCCAGCAGTGACCCCCAGGGTGAGACCCAGTACTTC.

The V gene is TRBV7-8, the J gene TRBJ1-1; tentative D call: TRBD1 (5 bases). V gave up 2 bases and J gave up 4 bases, with 8 bases separating them. CDR1 is SGHVS and CDR2 is FQNEAQ in the germline V gene. CDR3 length: 13 amino acids. The CDR3 coding sequence is TGTGCCAGCAGCTTAAGGGGTGGCACTGAAGCTTTCTTT. Translated: CASSLRGGTEAFF.

As regards this clone: At the DNA level, this CDR3 is encoded by other sequences in the same sample as well. The V gene is TRBV6-1, the J gene TRBJ2-7; a weak D match, TRBD1 (6 bases). V was shortened by 7 bases and J by 2 bases, with 15 bases between the two germline ends. Germline CDR1 is MNHNS and CDR2 is SASEGT. The CDR3 consists of 14 residues. The CDR3: CASNRAGGPYEQYF. The CDR3 DNA reads TGTGCCAGCAACAGGGCGGGCGGGCCCTACGAGCAGTACTTC.

The chain couples TRBV6-5 to TRBJ1-6; unclear D gene. The V gene lost 5 bases and the J gene lost 11 bases, with 19 bases spanning the gap. Per germline, CDR1 MNHEY and CDR2 SVGAGI. The CDR3 is 15 residues long. The CDR3 reads CASSTMEEGIAPLHF. The DNA of the CDR3 is TGTGCCAGCAGTACCATGGAGGAGGGTATAGCACCCCTCCACTTT.

The chain has TRBV4-3 and TRBJ2-1, with D unclear. The CDR3 contains 14 residues. Germline V gene data show CDR1 as LGHNA and CDR2 as YSLEER. With 0 bases removed from V and 9 bases from J, the gap between germline ends came to 12 bases. Here the CDR3 reads CASSQDLGVGEQFF. DNA of the CDR3: TGCGCCAGCAGCCAAGATCTAGGTGTCGGTGAGCAGTTCTTC.

The V gene is TRBV6-5, the J gene TRBJ2-7; 7 nucleotides agree with TRBD2. V shed 4 bases and J 2 bases; nucleotides not matched to a gene: 8. This CDR3 spans 15 amino acids. CDR1 is MNHEY and CDR2 is SVGAGI in the germline V gene. CDR3 DNA: TGTGCCAGCAGTTTTTCCCTAGCGGACCCCTACGAGCAGTACTTC. Its protein product is CASSFSLADPYEQYF.

The chain recombines TRBV19 with TRBJ2-2; possible D gene TRBD1, 6 bases. The ends were cut back, 7 bases at V and 3 bases at J, with 12 bases in the middle. The CDR3 covers 14 residues. Germline V gene lookup returns CDR1 LNHDA and CDR2 SQIVND (reference sequence). CDR3 bases: TGTGCCAGTAAGGGTGGGGGCCACACCGGGGAGCTGTTTTTT. It encodes CASKGGGHTGELFF.

The chain employs TRBV6-6 and TRBJ2-1, with a weak D call TRBD1 (7 bases). Trimming pared 2 bases from V and 5 bases from J, leaving 13 bases between. Germline lookup yields CDR1 MNHNY and CDR2 SVGAGI (reference sequence). The CDR3 extends over 15 amino acids. CDR3 coding DNA: TGTGCCAGCAGTTACCTTTCCAGGGGGGACAATGAGCAGTTCTTC. This gives the protein CASSYLSRGDNEQFF.

V gene TRBV11-1 combines with J gene TRBJ2-3; TRBD2 matches at 13 bases. This CDR3 has 17 amino acids. With V trimmed by 5 bases and J by 4 bases, 9 bases remained unmatched. Germline values: CDR1 SGHAT, CDR2 FQDESV (reference sequence). CDR3 bases: TGTGCCAGCAGCCCCAGACTAGCGGGGGGATTTCCAGATACGCAGTATTTT. Translating it yields CASSPRLAGGFPDTQYF.

The V and J genes are TRBV27 and TRBJ1-1, with unresolved D. Deletions cut 8 bases from V and 9 bases from J, with 13 bases between. This CDR3 is built from 11 residues. Germline-derived CDR1 and CDR2 are MNHEY and SMNVEV (reference sequence). The CDR3 DNA reads TGTGCCAGCGTTAACAGCTTCAAAGCTTTCTTT. Residues: CASVNSFKAFF.

This chain connects TRBV7-2 to TRBJ2-3; the match to TRBD2 covers 7 bases. After removal of 2 bases from V and 3 bases from J, the junction contained 2 bases not matched to a gene. The CDR3 length is 14 residues. Germline CDR1 SGHTA, CDR2 FQGNSA. The CDR3 DNA follows: TGTGCCAGCAGCTTAAGAGCGGGAACAGATACGCAGTATTTT. This gives the protein CASSLRAGTDTQYF.

This clone came up a few times. This chain joins TRBV5-1 and TRBJ1-1, with 10 bases matching TRBD1. After removal of 3 bases from V and 0 bases from J, the junction contained 5 bases not matched to a gene. The CDR3 totals 16 residues. Germline V lookup: CDR1 SGHRS, CDR2 YFSETQ. The CDR3 reads CASSSGQGMMNTEAFF. CDR3 sequence (DNA): TGCGCCAGCAGCTCGGGACAGGGGATGATGAACACTGAAGCTTTCTTT.

The rearrangement links TRBV5-3 to TRBJ2-1; D perhaps matches TRBD1 (5 bases). TRBV5-3 is flagged as an ORF with uncertain function. Trimming took off 3 bases at V and 8 bases at J, with 15 bases between the two ends. The CDR3 runs to 14 residues. The CDR3 DNA is TGTGCCAGAAGCTCCCTGGCAGGGTGGGATGAGCAGTTCTTC. Amino acids: CARSSLAGWDEQFF.

This chain connects TRBV2 to TRBJ2-3, with TRBD2 identical over 9 bases. The ends lost 9 bases at V and 1 base at J; junction bases unmatched: 14. This CDR3 is 17 amino acids long. Germline lookup yields CDR1 SNHLY and CDR2 FYNNEI. CDR3 nucleotide sequence: TGTGCCAGGGGAGCAGCGGGGGGAAGTCTGGGCACAGATACGCAGTATTTT. This sequence encodes CARGAAGGSLGTDTQYF.

A few counts support this clone. The chain joins TRBV25-1 to TRBJ1-5; no firm D call. There are 16 residues in the CDR3. Trimming stripped 6 bases from V and 3 bases from J, with 18 bases between. Per the germline V gene, CDR1 is MGHDK and CDR2 is SYGVNS. In nucleotides, the CDR3 is TGTGCCAGCAGCCCCGGTTGGAGACTCCTCAATCAGCCCCAGCATTTT. This gives the protein CASSPGWRLLNQPQHF.

The chain has TRBV9 and TRBJ2-1; TRBD2 is a possible D gene (6 bases). The CDR3 is made up of 15 amino acids. Deletions cut 3 bases from V and 5 bases from J, with 15 bases between. From germline, CDR1 is SGDLS and CDR2 YYNGEE. CDR3 loop: CASSGGTLGDNEQFF. The CDR3 DNA reads TGTGCCAGCAGCGGGGGGACTCTGGGGGACAATGAGCAGTTCTTC. Filled out from reference TRBV9 and TRBJ2-1, the complete variable domain reads DSGVTQTPKHLITATGQRVTLRCSPRSGDLSVYWYQQSLDQGLQFLIQYYNGEERAKGNILERFSAQQFPDLHSELNLSSLELGDSALYFCASSGGTLGDNEQFFGPGTRLTVL.

The rearrangement uses TRBV11-1 and TRBJ1-1; maybe TRBD1 (5 bases). CDR1 is SGHAT, CDR2 FQDESV, per germline (reference sequence). The CDR3 sequence is 14 residues long. Trimming left V 5 bases short and J 4 bases short, with 14 bases between. As DNA, the CDR3 is TGTGCCAGCAGCCTGGGGGGGTTTCGCACTGAAGCTTTCTTT. Amino acids: CASSLGGFRTEAFF.

Notes on this clone: A junction boundary mismatches the germline segment, possibly from a read error. The chain recombines TRBV4-3 with TRBJ1-1, with D possibly matching TRBD1 (6 bases). CDR3 length: 15 residues. CDR1 is LGHNA, CDR2 YSLEER, per germline. The chain's CDR3 is CASSKEGGRDTEAFF. The CDR3 DNA is TGCGCCAGCAGCAAAGAGGGGGGACGGGACACTGAAGCTTTCTTT.

J is TRBJ2-3 and V is TRBV7-6; D gene ambiguous. Germline lookup yields CDR1 SGHVS and CDR2 FNYEAQ. The V end lost 0 bases, the J end lost 3 bases, and 13 bases lay between the germline ends. The CDR3 spans 16 residues. DNA of the CDR3: TGTGCCAGCAGCTTAGCCGCGGCGGTGAAAACAGATACGCAGTATTTT. It is translated as CASSLAAAVKTDTQYF. The entire variable domain, with the rest obtained from reference TRBV7-6 and TRBJ2-3, is as follows: GAGVSQSPRYKVTKRGQDVALRCDPISGHVSLYWYRQALGQGPEFLTYFNYEAQQDKSGLPNDRFSAERPEGSISTLTIQRTEQRDSAMYRCASSLAAAVKTDTQYFGPGTRLTVL.

V gene TRBV2 combines with J gene TRBJ1-1; 8 bases agree with TRBD1. The CDR3 has 13 amino acids. Germline lookup yields CDR1 SNHLY and CDR2 FYNNEI. V trimming: 8 bases; J trimming: 4 bases; junction bases outside the gene matches: 6. The CDR3 nucleotides read TGTGCCAGCGGCGACAGGGGTTTCACTGAAGCTTTCTTT. This codes for CASGDRGFTEAFF.

The rearrangement uses TRBV6-1 and TRBJ1-2, with a tentative D call TRBD1 (6 bases). CDR3 length: 13 amino acids. Germline CDR1 reads MNHNS; CDR2 reads SASEGT. The ends were cut back, 7 bases at V and 4 bases at J, with 13 bases in the middle. CDR3 amino acids: CASNLEGVYGYTF. In DNA form, the CDR3 reads TGTGCCAGCAACCTAGAGGGGGTCTATGGCTACACCTTC.

J is TRBJ2-7 and V is TRBV29-1; 9 bases match TRBD1. Trimming cost V 4 bases and J 7 bases; bases outside gene matches: 11. Germline CDR1 SQVTM, CDR2 ANQGSEA. The CDR3 runs 14 residues. CDR3 DNA: TGCAGCGTTGGACGGACAGGGGAGGTTTTGGAGCAGTACTTC. Translated, it gives CSVGRTGEVLEQYF.

The genes are TRBV6-4 and TRBJ1-2, with D unclear. Germline V gene data show CDR1 as MRHNA and CDR2 as SNTAGT. The V end was cut by 1 base, the J end by 7 bases, with 7 bases between. This CDR3 has 12 residues. CDR3: CASSDFYSGYTF. DNA for the CDR3: TGTGCCAGCAGTGACTTCTACAGTGGCTACACCTTC.

The chain employs TRBV9 and TRBJ2-5; tentative D call: TRBD1 (6 bases). Trimming left V 4 bases short and J 5 bases short, with 18 bases between. Germline CDR1 reads SGDLS; CDR2 reads YYNGEE. The CDR3 consists of 15 residues. For the CDR3, the DNA is TGTGCCAGCAGCCCCCTAAGCAGGGGAGTGGAGACCCAGTACTTC. Protein sequence: CASSPLSRGVETQYF.

J is TRBJ1-3 and V is TRBV30; D is perhaps TRBD1 (6 bases). Trimming took off 2 bases at V and 4 bases at J, with 12 bases between the two ends. The CDR3 length is 14 residues. Germline CDR1 GTSNPN, CDR2 SVGIG (reference sequence). CDR3 in DNA: TGTGCCTGGAGTAGGTCAGGGGAAGGAAACACCATATATTTT. Encoded protein: CAWSRSGEGNTIYF. Supplemented by reference TRBV30 and TRBJ1-3, the full variable domain reads SQTIHQWPATLVQPVGSPLSLECTVEGTSNPNLYWYRQAAGRGLQLLFYSVGIGQISSEVPQNLSASRPQDRQFILSSKKLLLSDSGFYLCAWSRSGEGNTIYFGEGSWLTVV.

The gene calls are TRBV6-1 and TRBJ1-1; no clear D. The CDR3 length is 12 residues. Germline V gives CDR1 MNHNS, CDR2 SASEGT. V was cut by 6 bases and J by 4 bases, with 9 bases left in between. The CDR3 bases are TGTGCCAGCAGCCGTACGGGCACTGAAGCTTTCTTT. Translating gives CASSRTGTEAFF.

The chain uses TRBV12-5 and TRBJ2-5, with D perhaps matching TRBD1 (8 bases). The end of the DNA fits TRBJ2-7 better, so the J call may be wrong. CDR3 length: 12 residues. In germline, CDR1 is LGHNT, CDR2 FRNRAP. As DNA, the CDR3 is TGTGCTAGTACAGGGGGGGGACACGAGCAGTACTTC. Translating gives CASTGGGHEQYF.